This entry lists 3 T cell receptor beta chains sequenced from one sample in a study of T-cell memory formation after mild COVID-19. MiXCR was run by TCRdb on the 5' RACE reads, yielding one entry per CDR3 protein. The sample consists of a few hundred thousand distinct CDR3 sequences, 15% to 20% of them appearing once. Sequencing was carried out using PBMCs or a T cell subset sorted from them (not recorded which). Receptors were obtained from a young man who had mild COVID-19 (a few samples of this study predate the infection). Cell type and time point are not known.

This clonotype appeared many times. The CDR3 sequence: CSAAGSGETQYF. The DNA of the CDR3 is TGCAGTGCTGCCGGGAGCGGGGAGACCCAGTACTTC. This chain connects TRBV20-1 to TRBJ2-5, with D possibly TRBD2 on 6 matching bases. The germline V gene has CDR1 DFQATT and CDR2 SNEGSKA (reference sequence). V shed 5 bases and J shed 5 bases, with 12 bases lying between them. This CDR3 contains 12 residues.

V and J are TRBV3-1 and TRBJ2-3, with D perhaps given as TRBD1 or TRBD2 (5 bases each). Germline-derived CDR1 and CDR2 are LGHDT and YNNKEL (reference sequence). The ends were cut back, 1 base at V and 4 bases at J, with 12 bases in the middle. The length of the CDR3 is 15 residues. The CDR3 is CASSQVWGGPDTQYF. The DNA of the CDR3 is TGTGCCAGCAGCCAAGTCTGGGGCGGGCCAGATACGCAGTATTTT.

The chain is built from TRBV7-9 and TRBJ2-7; D is unclear. Trimming cost V 5 bases and J 7 bases, with 9 bases left between them. Germline V gene sequence: CDR1 SEHNR, CDR2 FQNEAQ (reference sequence). There are 11 residues in the CDR3. Here the CDR3 reads CASSTGREQYF. In nucleotides, the CDR3 is TGTGCCAGCAGCACTGGACGGGAGCAGTACTTC.